The clone carrying this TCR beta chain was observed at least ten times. This entry belongs to a study of T cells in Graves' hyperthyroidism and ophthalmopathy. TCR beta CDR3 regions were amplified from RNA transcripts. First-round RT-PCR of the TCR CDR3 relied on the HTBI primer set. In TCRdb, the multiplex PCR reads were re-called with MiXCR into one record per CDR3 protein. The profile covers 550,000 to 800,000 distinct CDR3 sequences, with 17% appearing a single time and 15% taken by the ten largest. CDR1 is SGHAT, CDR2 FQNNGV, per germline. The CDR3 length is 15 residues. Trimming cost V 1 base and J 4 bases, with 8 bases left between them.

The sample comprised blood. The chain has TRBV11-2 and TRBJ1-6, with no clear D. The origin of this receptor is a man in his forties or fifties with Graves' hyperthyroidism. The CDR3 loop reads CASSLVGFYNSPLHF. CDR3 nucleotides: TGTGCCAGCAGCTTAGTAGGATTTTATAATTCACCCCTCCACTTT.